A single sample is the source of the 21 T cell receptor beta chains below, sequenced in a study of Ad26.COV2.S vaccination and SARS-CoV-2 variants. Assay: immunoSEQ multiplex PCR; the TCRdb copy retains only in-frame clones and omits some. The table lists approximately 340,000 clones, just over 90% of them singletons. Sequenced here: peripheral blood, sampled after recovery from COVID-19. Receptors were obtained from a human donor who had recovered from COVID-19.

CDR3 residues: CASTRTPDTQYF. DNA of the CDR3: TGTGCCAGCACCAGGACGCCAGATACGCAGTATTTT. The rearrangement joins TRBV6-5 to TRBJ2-3; D is unclear. The CDR3 contains 12 residues. CDR1 is MNHEY, CDR2 SVGAGI, per germline. V was clipped by 7 bases and J by 4 bases, with 9 bases between them.

The chain carries TRBV6-5 and TRBJ2-7; a possible D gene is TRBD1 (6 bases). The CDR3 sequence is 12 residues long. The V end was cut by 8 bases, the J end by 3 bases, with 11 bases between. Germline CDR1 MNHEY, CDR2 SVGAGI. CDR3 protein: CASAWTDYEQYF. The CDR3 DNA sequence: TGTGCCAGCGCTTGGACAGACTACGAGCAGTACTTC.

The J gene is TRBJ2-4, the V gene TRBV29-1; 7 positions match TRBD1. Germline-derived CDR1 and CDR2 are SQVTM and ANQGSEA. The CDR3 spans 13 residues. J was trimmed by 5 bases and V by 3 bases; bases with no gene match: 4. This CDR3 reads CSVDGTDENIQYF. The CDR3 DNA reads TGCAGCGTTGATGGGACAGACGAAAACATTCAGTACTTC.

The rearrangement uses TRBV12-3 or TRBV12-4 and TRBJ1-1; 9 bases agree with TRBD1. The length of the CDR3 is 13 residues. With V trimmed by 5 bases and J by 10 bases, 8 bases remained unmatched. This CDR3 is CASSPGQGLRAFF. The CDR3 coding sequence is TGTGCCAGCAGTCCTGGACAGGGGCTCAGAGCTTTCTTT.

In this sample, this clone turned up once. Other nucleotide sequences from this sample produce the same CDR3. The gene calls are TRBV6-5 and TRBJ1-5; D unresolved. CDR3 length: 14 residues. Germline assignment: CDR1 MNHEY and CDR2 SVGAGI. V lost 6 bases and J lost 1, with 10 bases in between. Here the CDR3 reads CASSRVGSNQPQHF. The CDR3 DNA follows: TGTGCCAGCAGCCGGGTGGGAAGCAATCAGCCCCAGCATTTT.

The V gene is TRBV9, the J gene TRBJ1-2; 9 positions match TRBD1. CDR3 length: 14 residues. From germline, CDR1 is SGDLS and CDR2 YYNGEE. V lost 4 bases to trimming and J lost 5 bases; unmatched junction nucleotides: 6. The CDR3 protein is CASSPGTGSYGYTF. As DNA, the CDR3 is TGTGCCAGCAGCCCCGGGACAGGGAGTTATGGCTACACCTTC.

DNA for the CDR3: TGTGCCAGCAGTCCGCAGGGTTATGACACTGAAGCTTTCTTT. Protein product: CASSPQGYDTEAFF. The chain links TRBV27 to TRBJ1-1; a possible D gene is TRBD1 (5 bases). The germline V gene encodes CDR1 MNHEY and CDR2 SMNVEV (reference sequence). CDR3 length: 14 residues. Trimming left V 5 bases short and J 3 bases short, with 13 bases between.

This sequence joins TRBV7-6 and TRBJ2-5; D possibly uses TRBD1 or TRBD2 (6 bases each). There are 13 residues in the CDR3. Trimming stripped 8 bases from V and 2 bases from J, with 12 bases between. Germline lookup yields CDR1 SGHVS and CDR2 FNYEAQ. The CDR3 region is CASARGRQETQYF. The DNA for the CDR3 is TGTGCCAGCGCCCGGGGGCGGCAAGAGACCCAGTACTTC.

This rearrangement joins TRBV7-6 to TRBJ1-6; D may be TRBD1 (5 bases). Per germline, CDR1 SGHVS and CDR2 FNYEAQ. Trimming stripped 1 base from V and 3 bases from J, with 13 bases between. The CDR3 loop spans 17 amino acids. CDR3 amino acids: CASSLGSTEIYNSPLHF. The CDR3 DNA sequence: TGTGCCAGCAGCTTAGGCTCGACAGAGATCTATAATTCACCCCTCCACTTT.

The chain employs TRBV6-5 and TRBJ1-1; D not certain. Germline CDR1 is MNHEY and CDR2 is SVGAGI. V lost 5 bases, J lost 1 base, and 11 bases lay in between. The CDR3 is made up of 14 amino acids. CDR3 in amino acids: CASSPQVENTEAFF. Written as DNA, the CDR3 is TGTGCCAGCAGTCCCCAGGTAGAGAACACTGAAGCTTTCTTT.

V and J are TRBV7-3 and TRBJ2-1; the D gene is possibly TRBD1 (5 bases). Trimming removed 3 bases at V and 4 bases at J, with 13 bases between. Looked up from germline, CDR1 is SGHTA and CDR2 is FQGTGA. This CDR3 is built from 15 residues. The CDR3 DNA is TGTGCCAGCAGCTTGAGTGGGGCCCCATACAATGAGCAGTTCTTC. It encodes CASSLSGAPYNEQFF.

The chain has TRBV6-6 and TRBJ2-5, with a weak D call TRBD1 (6 bases). Germline lookup yields CDR1 MNHNY and CDR2 SVGAGI (reference sequence). Trimming pared 5 bases from V and 2 bases from J, leaving 12 bases between. This CDR3 comprises 14 residues. CDR3 region: CASSPKRGQETQYF. The CDR3 bases are TGTGCCAGCAGTCCCAAGAGGGGGCAAGAGACCCAGTACTTC.

The CDR3 loop is CASSETLTMSSYEQYF. The CDR3 DNA reads as TGCGCCAGCAGTGAGACCTTAACGATGAGCTCCTACGAGCAGTACTTC. The V call is TRBV10-1, the J call TRBJ2-7, with no clear D. CDR3 length equals 16 residues. The germline V and J ends were trimmed by 2 bases and 0 bases, with 14 bases remaining between them. CDR1 is WNHNN, CDR2 SYGVQD, per germline (reference sequence).

The CDR3 DNA reads TGTGCCAGCAGTTACCAAGATAAGTATGGCTACACCTTC. Protein product: CASSYQDKYGYTF. The V call is TRBV6-2 or TRBV6-3, the J call TRBJ1-2; no reliable D call. CDR1 MNHEY and CDR2 SVGEGT come from the germline V gene. This CDR3 contains 13 residues. Trimming took 2 bases from V and 5 from J, leaving 9 bases between them.

The rearrangement joins TRBV3-1 (or the pseudogene TRBV3-2) to TRBJ2-1; D may be TRBD1 or TRBD2 (6 bases each). Trimming took 10 bases from V and 8 from J, leaving 21 bases between them. CDR1 is LGHDT and CDR2 is YNNKEL in the germline V gene (reference sequence). This CDR3 has 14 amino acids. CDR3 in DNA: TGTGCCATCCGGGGGCAGGGTGATTTCGATGAGCAGTTCTTC. It translates to CAIRGQGDFDEQFF.

The chain employs TRBV6-5 and TRBJ1-2; D possibly corresponds to TRBD1 (5 bases). Germline assignment: CDR1 MNHEY and CDR2 SVGAGI. V was pared by 7 bases and J by 8 bases, with 14 bases between. There are 12 residues in the CDR3. CDR3 in amino acids: CASTRGGRGYTF. DNA for the CDR3: TGTGCCAGCACCCGCGGGGGTCGGGGCTACACCTTC.

The rearrangement joins TRBV27 to TRBJ2-3; possible D gene TRBD1, 8 bases. The length of the CDR3 is 18 residues. Trimming cost V 6 bases and J 0 bases, with 22 bases left between them. Germline V gene sequence: CDR1 MNHEY, CDR2 SMNVEV (reference sequence). CDR3 coding DNA: TGTGCCAGCAGCCCGACGTGGGGGGGACAGGCTAGCACAGATACGCAGTATTTT. Protein sequence: CASSPTWGGQASTDTQYF.

J is TRBJ1-2 and V is TRBV12-3 or TRBV12-4; D is ambiguous. V was shortened by 4 bases and J by 4 bases, with 10 bases between the two germline ends. The CDR3 totals 13 residues. CDR3 coding DNA: TGTGCCAGCAGTTCAGGAGAGGGCTATGGCTACACCTTC. Translated, it gives CASSSGEGYGYTF.

The sample holds one count of this clone. This rearrangement joins TRBV11-2 to TRBJ2-5; 11 bases match TRBD2. CDR1 and CDR2 from the germline V gene are SGHAT and FQNNGV. V was pared by 5 bases and J by 6 bases, with 5 bases of the junction left unmatched. This CDR3 region has 14 residues. CDR3 sequence reads: CASSILAGGQTQYF. The CDR3, as DNA: TGTGCCAGCAGCATATTAGCGGGGGGGCAGACCCAGTACTTC.

This clone showed up just once. V gene TRBV9 combines with J gene TRBJ2-7, with 12 bases fitting TRBD2. V dropped 2 bases and J dropped 2; count of bases not matched to a gene: 2. The CDR3 consists of 15 residues. The germline V gene encodes CDR1 SGDLS and CDR2 YYNGEE. This CDR3 reads CASSVASGGAYEQYF. CDR3 DNA sequence: TGTGCCAGCAGCGTCGCTAGCGGGGGGGCCTACGAGCAGTACTTC.

The rearrangement joins TRBV2 to TRBJ1-4; D remains ambiguous. Germline V lookup: CDR1 SNHLY, CDR2 FYNNEI. The ends were cut back, 3 bases at V and 0 bases at J, with 5 bases in the middle. This CDR3 region has 14 residues. The CDR3 loop reads CASSDRSTNEKLFF. The CDR3 nucleotides read TGTGCCAGCAGTGACAGATCAACTAATGAAAAACTGTTTTTT. The full variable domain, with the rest looked up from reference TRBV2 and TRBJ1-4, is EPEVTQTPSHQVTQMGQEVILRCVPISNHLYFYWYRQILGQKVEFLVSFYNNEISEKSEIFDDQFSVERPDGSNFTLKIRSTKLEDSAMYFCASSDRSTNEKLFFGSGTQLSVL.